This T cell receptor (beta chain) comes out of a study of T cell changes during pregnancy in multiple sclerosis. The table came from immunoSEQ multiplex PCR; TCRdb's copy has only in-frame clones and leaves some out. Here the sample spans 78,000 or so clones, about 92% being singletons. This CDR3 contains 11 residues. Germline V gene lookup returns CDR1 MNHEY and CDR2 SVGAGI. V shed 11 bases and J shed 3 bases, with 11 bases lying between them. The input for sequencing was peripheral blood, taken before pregnancy. The chain employs TRBV6-5 and TRBJ2-7, with D hard to call. The sequence was obtained from a female donor with multiple sclerosis, enrolled in a pregnancy study. CDR3 nucleotide sequence: TGTGCCTCTGCGGTTGGCTACGAGCAGTACTTC. It specifies CASAVGYEQYF.